The 17 T cell receptor beta chains listed next were all sequenced from one sample in a study of radiation and T cells in renal cell carcinoma. Data came from immunoSEQ multiplex PCR; TCRdb stores just in-frame clones and leaves some out. The sample includes approximately 150,000 clones, roughly 90% seen only once; the top ten take about 17%. The time point here: blood 4 weeks post-SBRT, at nephrectomy. The treatment denotes: 15 Gy SBRT to primary tumor, nephrectomy 4 weeks later. The sequenced sample was blood, obtained from a patient whose treatment included radiotherapy and nephrectomy. The receptors here all came from a woman between 50 and 59 years old with renal cell carcinoma.

The chain links TRBV5-1 to TRBJ1-2; D perhaps matches TRBD1 (6 bases). V was trimmed by 0 bases and J by 0 bases, leaving 9 bases between them. The V gene's germline CDR1 is SGHRS and CDR2 YFSETQ. The CDR3 runs 15 residues. Written as DNA, the CDR3 is TGCGCCAGCAGCTTGGGGGACACTCCTAACTATGGCTACACCTTC. Translation: CASSLGDTPNYGYTF.

The chain links TRBV7-2 to TRBJ1-2; no reliable D call. CDR3 length equals 14 residues. V gave up 2 bases and J gave up 5 bases, with 12 bases separating them. Germline V CDR1 and CDR2: SGHTA, FQGNSA. This CDR3 is CASSLSWDRYGYTF. Here the CDR3 DNA reads TGTGCCAGCAGCTTATCTTGGGATAGGTATGGCTACACCTTC.

This chain connects TRBV11-3 to TRBJ2-2; TRBD2 matches at 7 bases. V shed 5 bases, J shed 0 bases, and the junction held 3 bases outside the gene matches. Germline V CDR1 and CDR2: SGHNT, YENEEA. This CDR3 is 15 amino acids long. The DNA for the CDR3 is TGTGCCAGCAGCCCCCGGGGGGCGAACACCGGGGAGCTGTTTTTT. Encoded protein: CASSPRGANTGELFF.

Details on this clone: The germline gene is not matched at one end of the junction; a read error may be the cause. This rearrangement joins TRBV7-9 to TRBJ2-7, with D possibly being TRBD1 (5 bases). CDR3 size: 18 residues. CDR1 is SEHNR and CDR2 is FQNEAQ in the germline V gene (reference sequence). CDR3 DNA sequence: TGTGCCAGCAGCCCTGGGGCGGCAGTCTACGTCCGATCCTACGGGCAGTACTTC. This translates into CASSPGAAVYVRSYGQYF.

The chain carries TRBV9 and TRBJ1-3; 12 nucleotides align to TRBD1. The V gene's germline CDR1 is SGDLS and CDR2 YYNGEE. This CDR3 has 15 amino acids. J was trimmed by 8 bases and V by 4 bases; bases with no gene match: 7. The CDR3 DNA follows: TGTGCCAGCAGCCCAGGGACAGGGGGCGCGGACACCATATATTTT. Translated, it gives CASSPGTGGADTIYF.

J is TRBJ2-1 and V is TRBV7-2; 9 bases map to TRBD2. Germline V gene data show CDR1 as SGHTA and CDR2 as FQGNSA. The CDR3 is 19 amino acids. Trimming cost V 4 bases and J 8 bases; bases outside gene matches: 21. CDR3 DNA: TGTGCCAGCAGCTCCTCTAGGAGGTACACTAGCGGGTCGGGGGATGAGCAGTTCTTC. Translated: CASSSSRRYTSGSGDEQFF.

The chain carries TRBV15 and TRBJ1-6; D possibly corresponds to TRBD1 (6 bases). Trimming pared 5 bases from V and 5 bases from J, leaving 19 bases between. The germline CDR1 and CDR2 sequences are LNHNV and YYDKDF (reference sequence). The CDR3 has 17 residues. CDR3 sequence (DNA): TGTGCCACCAGCCGGGGAGGTGCGGGGGCAAATAATTCACCCCTCCACTTT. It encodes CATSRGGAGANNSPLHF.

The V gene is TRBV9, the J gene TRBJ2-7; no definite D call. From germline, CDR1 is SGDLS and CDR2 YYNGEE. V dropped 0 bases and J dropped 1 base, with 8 bases sitting between them. CDR3 length: 14 residues. CDR3 protein: CASSVEERSYEQYF. The CDR3, as DNA: TGTGCCAGCAGCGTAGAGGAGAGGTCCTACGAGCAGTACTTC.

This clone was counted a single time. V is TRBV25-1 and J is TRBJ2-1, with 10 bases aligning to TRBD2. V lost 4 bases to trimming and J lost 8 bases; unmatched junction nucleotides: 5. Germline assignment: CDR1 MGHDK and CDR2 SYGVNS. The CDR3 loop spans 14 amino acids. CDR3 coding DNA: TGTGCCAGCAGTGCCAGCGGGGGGGCCTATGAGCAGTTCTTC. Its translation is CASSASGGAYEQFF.

The rearrangement links TRBV6-6 to TRBJ2-7; D call uncertain. Germline V gene lookup returns CDR1 MNHNY and CDR2 SVGAGI (reference sequence). The CDR3 sequence is 12 residues long. The germline V and J ends were trimmed by 4 bases and 2 bases, with 6 bases remaining between them. CDR3 sequence reads: CASSSDTYEQYF. DNA for the CDR3: TGTGCCAGCAGTTCCGACACCTACGAGCAGTACTTC.

On this clone: A read error may produce the germline difference seen at one junction end. This chain links TRBV6-1 with TRBJ2-6; D might be TRBD1 (6 bases). This CDR3 comprises 18 residues. Germline V gene data show CDR1 as MNHNS and CDR2 as SASEGT. CDR3 sequence: CASSEGQLMGSGANVLTF. The CDR3 nucleotides are TGTGCCAGCAGCGAAGGACAGTTAATGGGCTCTGGGGCCAACGTCCTGACTTTC.

The genes are TRBV7-2 and TRBJ2-3, with 9 bases fitting TRBD1. Trimming cost V 5 bases and J 0 bases; bases outside gene matches: 9. Germline V gives CDR1 SGHTA, CDR2 FQGNSA. This CDR3 contains 17 residues. The CDR3 spells CASSPPPGQGSTDTQYF. DNA for the CDR3: TGTGCCAGCAGCCCGCCGCCGGGACAGGGCAGCACAGATACGCAGTATTTT.

The chain uses TRBV4-2 and TRBJ2-7; perhaps D is TRBD1 or TRBD2 (6 bases each). Trimming shortened V by 4 bases and J by 4 bases, and 17 bases separated the two germline ends. The CDR3 extends over 15 amino acids. Germline V gives CDR1 LGHNA, CDR2 YNFKEQ. The CDR3: CASSPRVGGQYEQYF. The DNA of the CDR3 is TGTGCCAGCAGCCCTAGGGTTGGGGGGCAATACGAGCAGTACTTC.

The rearrangement links TRBV28 to TRBJ1-4; D is unclear. Germline CDR1 is MDHEN and CDR2 is SYDVKM. Trimming removed 2 bases from V and 5 bases from J, with 6 bases in between. There are 13 residues in the CDR3. The CDR3 sequence is CASSLAGNEKLFF. For the CDR3, the DNA is TGTGCCAGCAGTTTAGCGGGGAATGAAAAACTGTTTTTT.

The chain couples TRBV5-5 to TRBJ2-7; D ambiguous. Trimming removed 0 bases from V and 3 bases from J, with 4 bases in between. CDR1 is SGHKS, CDR2 YYEKEE, per germline (reference sequence). CDR3 length: 12 residues. The CDR3: CASSLDYYEQYF. CDR3 nucleotide sequence: TGTGCCAGCAGCTTGGACTACTACGAGCAGTACTTC.

The rearrangement links TRBV7-9 to TRBJ1-3; D gene unclear. CDR1 and CDR2 from the germline V gene are SEHNR and FQNEAQ (reference sequence). V lost 5 bases and J 5 bases, leaving 10 bases between the germline ends. This CDR3 is 13 amino acids long. CDR3 coding DNA: TGTGCCAGCAGCCCTAGCTCGAGAAACACCATATATTTT. It specifies CASSPSSRNTIYF.

The V and J genes are TRBV7-7 and TRBJ2-7, with TRBD1 identical over 9 bases. The CDR3 has 15 amino acids. The germline V gene encodes CDR1 SSHAT and CDR2 FNYEAQ (reference sequence). Unmatched junction bases numbered 4, after V lost 4 bases and J lost 0 bases. DNA of the CDR3: TGTGCCAGCAGCTCGGACAGGGGTACCTCCTACGAGCAGTACTTC. Translation: CASSSDRGTSYEQYF.